The source of this T cell receptor (beta chain) is a study of T cells after yellow fever vaccination (dated by TCRdb to about 2019). Looking at the study overall: The SMART-Seq v4 Ultra Low Input RNA kit was used to prepare libraries from fractions with low cell numbers. To track T-cell clones before and after primary and booster YFV17D yellow fever vaccination, bulk TCR alpha and beta repertoires were sequenced longitudinally. Two healthy male donors, one aged 18 to 30 and one aged 30 to 40 years, were included in the cohort. Blood was collected at multiple timepoints before and after primary and secondary immunization, and bulk PBMC replicates and cell subsets were isolated. Findings and caveats that apply to the study as a whole: Only a couple of donors were included in the study, so the extent to which the findings can be generalized is limited. FACS-sorted repertoires could contain abundant contaminating clonotypes from the bulk population, so computational filtering was required. The secondary T-cell response was found to be weaker but faster than the primary response, with a peak reached on day 5 rather than on day 15. After the booster, most of the clones that had expanded following primary vaccination were detected again (approximately 95% of CD4 and around 88% of CD8), which suggests that memory was broadly maintained. A small share of clonotypes occurred in both CD4 and CD8 compartments, likely arising from convergent recombination.

TCR cDNA was made using 5'RACE template switching, a step that added a universal primer site and unique molecular identifiers. Priming of cDNA synthesis was performed from both the TCR alpha and TCR beta constant segments. Library amplification used two PCR steps, and the second PCR step added sample barcodes and sequencing adapters. Sequencing of the libraries was done on either Illumina HiSeq 2500 (2x100 bp) or NovaSeq (2x150 bp). In the paper's pipeline: Reads were demultiplexed and collapsed into UMI consensus sequences with MIGEC, and V(D)J alignment was performed with MiXCR. Vaccine-responding clonotypes were identified with edgeR using replicate PBMC samples, with FDR below 0.01 and a log2 fold change above 5 up to day 15 being required. Each bulk clonotype received a CD4 or CD8 identity based on whether the sequenced CD4 or CD8 repertoire contained that clonotype at higher abundance. The public reads were reprocessed in TCRdb via fastp at Q25 and MiXCR, keeping in-frame beta chains. Each entry merges the rows of one CDR3 protein and shows their most common DNA and genes. The V and J calls and clone size come from TCRdb's table, not from the authors' own analysis. In all, the sample holds fewer than 650,000 distinct CDR3 sequences, and roughly a fifth of those were seen once. The ten most abundant clones make up about 16% of the sample.

This clonotype occurred a few times. What antigen it recognizes has not been identified. No qualities accompany the bases; no much larger clone lies one base away. According to the study, the label for this sample's treatment or condition signals: live attenuated yellow fever vaccine strain. Two biological replicates of bulk PBMCs were collected at each blood-draw timepoint. A standard Ficoll-Paque protocol was used to isolate PBMCs from peripheral blood. TriZol was used to extract RNA from bulk PBMCs, from CD4 and CD8 fractions, and from dextramer-positive and dextramer-negative fractions. The germline V gene (reference sequence) yields DFQATT for CDR1 and SNEGSKA for CDR2. The CDR3 has 15 amino acids, counting the end cysteine and phenylalanine. Only the CDR3 portion is preserved as DNA: 45 bases, with reading frame beginning at the first base. V gives up 1 base and J gives up 9 bases, and the segment between their germline ends measures 16 bases.

The sequence links TRBV20-1 to TRBJ1-6; a confident D gene designation cannot be given. The specimen was PBMCs, collected around 3 weeks after the first yellow fever vaccination. The TCR originated in a young man who received the YFV17D yellow fever vaccine. The nucleotide sequence is given as TGCAGTGCTAGAGGACGAAGGGATGGACCTTCACCCCTCCACTTT. This translates into CSARGRRDGPSPLHF.